These 2 T cell receptor beta chains originate from one sample sequenced in a study of cytomegalovirus exposure and HLA in healthy donors. PCR used 60 Vbeta primers and 13 Jbeta primers. TCRdb keeps only in-frame clones here, not all; method: immunoSEQ multiplex PCR. The table shows 150,000 to 200,000 clones, with around 76% occurring only once. The sample consisted of PBMCs. All receptors come from a woman aged 40 to 50 in good health and CMV-seronegative.

The chain links TRBV7-9 to TRBJ2-1; 7 bases line up with TRBD1. This CDR3 is 15 amino acids long. The germline CDR1 and CDR2 sequences are SEHNR and FQNEAQ (reference sequence). J lost 9 bases, V lost 2 bases, and 10 bases had no gene match. CDR3 region: CASSLTTGEPGEQFF. CDR3 bases: TGTGCCAGCAGCTTAACAACAGGGGAGCCAGGTGAGCAGTTCTTC.

The J gene is TRBJ1-1, the V gene TRBV19, with D unresolved. This CDR3 comprises 13 residues. The germline V gene encodes CDR1 LNHDA and CDR2 SQIVND (reference sequence). The V and J ends lost 7 bases and 0 bases respectively, with 9 bases between them. The CDR3 DNA follows: TGTGCCAGTACCTTACACATGAACACTGAAGCTTTCTTT. Residues: CASTLHMNTEAFF.